The 13 T cell receptor beta chains presented below share a single source sample, sequenced in a study of beta chain features in type 1 diabetes. The investigators reverse transcribed all of the isolated RNA, so they sequenced expressed TCRB transcripts. Profiling relied on immunoSEQ multiplex PCR, and the TCRdb table lists in-frame clones only, not all of them. The repertoire holds about 220,000 clones, approximately 11% seen once, with 1% to 1.5% in the top ten. The sample comprised central memory CD4+ T cells from blood. The receptors here all came from a man between 18 and 35 years old in good health.

This clone showed up many times. The chain is built from TRBV9 and TRBJ2-5; D gene ambiguous. This CDR3 region has 13 residues. Germline V gene data show CDR1 as SGDLS and CDR2 as YYNGEE. Deletions cut 0 bases from V and 3 bases from J, with 6 bases between. In DNA form, the CDR3 reads TGTGCCAGCAGCGTAGCTACGGAAGAGACCCAGTACTTC. Translated, it gives CASSVATEETQYF. The entire variable domain, with the rest obtained from reference TRBV9 and TRBJ2-5, is as follows: DSGVTQTPKHLITATGQRVTLRCSPRSGDLSVYWYQQSLDQGLQFLIQYYNGEERAKGNILERFSAQQFPDLHSELNLSSLELGDSALYFCASSVATEETQYFGPGTRLLVL.

This clone was seen more than once but under ten times. This rearrangement joins TRBV7-8 to TRBJ2-5, with D possibly being TRBD1 (6 bases). Germline lookup yields CDR1 SGHVS and CDR2 FQNEAQ. CDR3 length equals 15 residues. V gave up 1 base and J gave up 1 base, with 10 bases separating them. The CDR3: CASSLGRTVQETQYF. CDR3 coding DNA: TGTGCCAGCAGCTTAGGCCGGACAGTCCAAGAGACCCAGTACTTC. Drawing the rest from reference TRBV7-8 and TRBJ2-5, the complete variable domain is GAGVSQSPRYKVAKRGQDVALRCDPISGHVSLFWYQQALGQGPEFLTYFQNEAQLDKSGLPSDRFFAERPEGSVSTLKIQRTQQEDSAVYLCASSLGRTVQETQYFGPGTRLLVL.

This clone was counted only a few times. The V call is TRBV27, the J call TRBJ2-7, with TRBD1 matching 7 bases. Unmatched junction bases numbered 9, after V lost 5 bases and J lost 5 bases. The CDR3 is 14 amino acids. Germline V lookup: CDR1 MNHEY, CDR2 SMNVEV (reference sequence). For the CDR3, the DNA is TGTGCCAGCAGTCCCTACTTGACAGGGAACGAGCAGTACTTC. This codes for CASSPYLTGNEQYF.

The genes are TRBV4-3 and TRBJ2-2; D perhaps matches TRBD1 (6 bases). The germline V gene has CDR1 LGHNA and CDR2 YSLEER. V was clipped by 1 base and J by 7 bases, with 19 bases between them. CDR3 size: 17 residues. This CDR3 reads CASSQATTGPKHGELFF. CDR3 DNA: TGCGCCAGCAGCCAAGCGACGACAGGTCCTAAGCACGGGGAGCTGTTTTTT.

This clone came up a few times. The V call is TRBV6-5, the J call TRBJ2-7; 7 bases align to TRBD1. The CDR3 runs to 13 residues. The germline V gene has CDR1 MNHEY and CDR2 SVGAGI. The J segment lost 3 bases and the V segment lost 5 bases, leaving 4 bases of the junction unmatched. The CDR3 reads CASSLRQGYEQYF. In nucleotides, the CDR3 is TGTGCCAGCAGTCTTCGACAGGGCTACGAGCAGTACTTC.

The rearrangement links TRBV9 to TRBJ1-3; D is undetermined. The V gene's germline CDR1 is SGDLS and CDR2 YYNGEE. The CDR3 extends over 16 amino acids. V lost 4 bases, J lost 0 bases, and 14 bases lay in between. The DNA for the CDR3 is TGTGCCAGCAGCCCTCACCCACCGTCCTCTGGAAACACCATATATTTT. It codes for CASSPHPPSSGNTIYF.

In its sample, this clone was seen a few times. Other DNA sequences in this specimen translate into the identical CDR3. The V and J genes are TRBV14 and TRBJ2-5, with 14 bases lining up with TRBD2. CDR3 length: 15 residues. Germline V CDR1 and CDR2: SGHDN, FVKESK. J was trimmed by 5 bases and V by 4 bases; bases with no gene match: 3. CDR3 nucleotides: TGTGCCAGCAGCCGGGGACTAGCGGGAGTGGAGACCCAGTACTTC. Translation: CASSRGLAGVETQYF.

The table lists this clone with many counts. CDR3 in amino acids: CASSLGAGVATDTQYF. The CDR3 region has the DNA TGTGCCAGCAGCTTAGGGGCTGGGGTAGCAACAGATACGCAGTATTTT. V usage is TRBV11-2 and J usage is TRBJ2-3; D is undetermined. The CDR3 is made up of 16 amino acids. V dropped 1 base and J dropped 3 bases, with 14 bases sitting between them. Germline V gene sequence: CDR1 SGHAT, CDR2 FQNNGV.

This clone has at least ten counts. The chain is built from TRBV29-1 and TRBJ1-1; 10 bases agree with TRBD1. V lost 6 bases and J lost 4; bases outside the gene matches: 2. Germline V lookup: CDR1 SQVTM, CDR2 ANQGSEA. The CDR3 is 12 residues long. The DNA for the CDR3 is TGCAGCGTGGACAGGGGGGCCACTGAAGCTTTCTTT. Amino acid sequence: CSVDRGATEAFF.

CDR3 sequence: CASSRSGSEYNEQFF. In DNA form, the CDR3 reads TGCGCCAGCAGCCGAAGCGGGAGCGAATACAATGAGCAGTTCTTC. V and J are TRBV5-1 and TRBJ2-1; 8 nucleotides match TRBD2. Per the germline V gene, CDR1 is SGHRS and CDR2 is YFSETQ. The CDR3 is 15 residues long. The J segment lost 4 bases and the V segment lost 4 bases, leaving 7 bases of the junction unmatched.

In its sample, this clone was seen a few times. The chain carries TRBV28 and TRBJ1-2, with D possibly being TRBD1 (6 bases). Trimming took off 5 bases at V and 4 bases at J, with 17 bases between the two ends. The CDR3 extends over 15 amino acids. Per the germline V gene, CDR1 is MDHEN and CDR2 is SYDVKM. The CDR3 is CASSLRDIDFYGYTF. The CDR3, as DNA: TGTGCCAGCAGTCTCCGGGACATAGATTTCTATGGCTACACCTTC.

This clone was detected a few times. The chain combines TRBV11-2 with TRBJ2-7, with 9 bases aligning to TRBD2. V lost 2 bases, J lost 0 bases, and 5 bases stayed unmatched. Germline V gene data show CDR1 as SGHAT and CDR2 as FQNNGV. CDR3 length: 16 amino acids. The CDR3 sequence is CASSLIGLATSYEQYF. Written as DNA, the CDR3 is TGTGCCAGCAGCTTAATAGGACTAGCGACCTCCTACGAGCAGTACTTC.

This clone was observed a handful of times. This sequence joins TRBV2 and TRBJ2-7; D is possibly TRBD2 (6 bases). CDR3 length equals 12 residues. Per germline, CDR1 SNHLY and CDR2 FYNNEI. V gave up 5 bases and J gave up 6 bases, with 11 bases separating them. The CDR3 bases are TGTGCCAGCAGTTCCCGGGGAGGCGAGCAGTACTTC. Its translation is CASSSRGGEQYF.